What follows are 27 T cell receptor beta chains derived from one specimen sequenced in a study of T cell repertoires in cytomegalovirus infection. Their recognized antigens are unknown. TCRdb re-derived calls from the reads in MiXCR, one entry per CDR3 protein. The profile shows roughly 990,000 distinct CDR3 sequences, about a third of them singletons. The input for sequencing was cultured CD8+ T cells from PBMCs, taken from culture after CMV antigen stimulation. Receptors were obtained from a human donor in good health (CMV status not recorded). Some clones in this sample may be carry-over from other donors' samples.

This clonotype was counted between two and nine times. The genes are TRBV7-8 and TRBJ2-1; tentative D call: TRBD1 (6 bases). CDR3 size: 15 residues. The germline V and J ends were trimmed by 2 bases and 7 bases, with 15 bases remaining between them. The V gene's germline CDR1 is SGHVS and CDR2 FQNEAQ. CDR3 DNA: TGTGCCAGCAGCTTATACAGGACAGTGGGAAATGAGCAGTTCTTC. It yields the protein CASSLYRTVGNEQFF.

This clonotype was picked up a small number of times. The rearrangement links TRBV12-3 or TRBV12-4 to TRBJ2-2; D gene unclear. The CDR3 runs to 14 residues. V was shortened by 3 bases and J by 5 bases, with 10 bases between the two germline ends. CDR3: CASSFQAVTGELFF. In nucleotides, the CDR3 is TGTGCCAGCAGTTTTCAGGCCGTAACCGGGGAGCTGTTTTTT.

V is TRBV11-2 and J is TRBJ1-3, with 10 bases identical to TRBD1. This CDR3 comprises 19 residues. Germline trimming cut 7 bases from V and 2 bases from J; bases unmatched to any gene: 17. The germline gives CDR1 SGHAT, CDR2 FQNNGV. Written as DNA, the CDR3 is TGTGCCAGCACAAAGTGGGGACAGGGGTCTCGGGGAGCTGGAAACACCATATATTTT. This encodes CASTKWGQGSRGAGNTIYF.

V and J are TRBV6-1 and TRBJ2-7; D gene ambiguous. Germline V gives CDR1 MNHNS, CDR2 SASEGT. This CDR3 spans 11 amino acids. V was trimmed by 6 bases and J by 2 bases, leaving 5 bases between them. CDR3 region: CASRQAYEQYV. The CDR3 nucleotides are TGTGCCAGCAGGCAGGCCTACGAGCAGTACGTC.

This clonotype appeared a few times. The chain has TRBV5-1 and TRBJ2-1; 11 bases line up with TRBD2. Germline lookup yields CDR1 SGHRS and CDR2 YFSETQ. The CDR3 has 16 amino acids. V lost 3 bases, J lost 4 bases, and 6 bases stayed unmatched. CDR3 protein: CASSSKLAGEYNEQFF. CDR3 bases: TGCGCCAGCAGCTCCAAACTAGCGGGGGAGTACAATGAGCAGTTCTTC.

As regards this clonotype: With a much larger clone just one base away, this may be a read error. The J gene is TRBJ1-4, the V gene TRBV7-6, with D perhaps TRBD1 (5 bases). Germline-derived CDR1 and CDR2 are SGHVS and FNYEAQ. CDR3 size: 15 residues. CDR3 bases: TGTGCCGGCAGCACCCCGGACAAGGGTCTGGAAAAACTGTTTTTT. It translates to CAGSTPDKGLEKLFF.

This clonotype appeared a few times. CDR3 amino acids: CASSYLLGGDTQYF. For the CDR3, the DNA is TGTGCCAGCAGTTACTTGCTAGGGGGAGATACGCAGTATTTT. The V gene is TRBV6-6, the J gene TRBJ2-3; tentative D call: TRBD1 (6 bases). This CDR3 spans 14 amino acids. V lost 1 base, J lost 5 bases, and 10 bases lay in between. Per the germline V gene, CDR1 is MNHNY and CDR2 is SVGAGI (reference sequence).

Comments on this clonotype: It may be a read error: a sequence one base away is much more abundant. The CDR3 is CANSLAEGRIYEQYF. The CDR3 bases are TGTGCCAACAGCTTAGCGGAGGGACGGATCTACGAGCAGTACTTC. The chain is built from TRBV7-9 and TRBJ2-7; D is perhaps TRBD2 (6 bases). The CDR3 extends over 15 amino acids. In germline, CDR1 is SEHNR, CDR2 FQNEAQ (reference sequence).

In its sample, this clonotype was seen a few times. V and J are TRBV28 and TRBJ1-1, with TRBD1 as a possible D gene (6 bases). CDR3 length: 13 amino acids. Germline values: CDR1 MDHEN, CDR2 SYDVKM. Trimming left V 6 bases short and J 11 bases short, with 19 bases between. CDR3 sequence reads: CASSPRGFEWAFF. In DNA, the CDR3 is TGTGCCAGCAGCCCGAGGGGGTTTGAATGGGCTTTCTTT.

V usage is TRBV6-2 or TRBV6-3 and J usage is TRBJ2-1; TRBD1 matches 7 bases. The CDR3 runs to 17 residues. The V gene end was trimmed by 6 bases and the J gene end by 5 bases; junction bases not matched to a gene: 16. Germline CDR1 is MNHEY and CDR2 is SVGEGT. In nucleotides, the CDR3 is TGTGCCAGCAGCCCTTTCATGACAGGGAACTTTAACAATGAGCAGTTCTTC. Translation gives CASSPFMTGNFNNEQFF.

CDR3 region: CATSDGETQYF. CDR3 nucleotides: TGTGCCACCAGTGATGGAGAGACCCAGTACTTC. The rearrangement uses TRBV24-1 and TRBJ2-5; D not resolved. The CDR3 sequence is 11 residues long. CDR1 and CDR2 from the germline V gene are KGHDR and SFDVKD. V shed 3 bases and J shed 4 bases, with 2 bases lying between them.

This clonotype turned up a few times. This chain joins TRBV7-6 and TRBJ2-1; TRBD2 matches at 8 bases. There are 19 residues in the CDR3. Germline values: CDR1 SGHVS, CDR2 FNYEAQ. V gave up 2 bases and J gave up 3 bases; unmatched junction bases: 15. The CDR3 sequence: CASSLRRGVYYTDYNEQFF. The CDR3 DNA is TGTGCCAGCAGCTTAAGGCGGGGGGTATACTATACCGACTACAATGAGCAGTTCTTC.

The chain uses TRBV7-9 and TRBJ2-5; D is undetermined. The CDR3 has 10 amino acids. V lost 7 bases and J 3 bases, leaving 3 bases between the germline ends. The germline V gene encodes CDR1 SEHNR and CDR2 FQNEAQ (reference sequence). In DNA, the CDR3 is TGTGCCAGCACCAAAGAGACCCAGTACTTC. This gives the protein CASTKETQYF. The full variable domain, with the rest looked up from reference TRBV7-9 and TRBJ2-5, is DTGVSQNPRHKITKRGQNVTFRCDPISEHNRLYWYRQTLGQGPEFLTYFQNEAQLEKSRLLSDRFSAERPKGSFSTLEIQRTEQGDSAMYLCASTKETQYFGPGTRLLVL.

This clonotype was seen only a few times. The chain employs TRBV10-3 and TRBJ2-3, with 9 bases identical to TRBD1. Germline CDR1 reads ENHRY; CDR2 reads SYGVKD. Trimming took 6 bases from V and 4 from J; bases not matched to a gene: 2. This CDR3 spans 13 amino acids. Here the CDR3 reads CAIRGTGSDTQYF. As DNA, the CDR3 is TGTGCCATCAGGGGGACAGGGTCAGATACGCAGTATTTT.

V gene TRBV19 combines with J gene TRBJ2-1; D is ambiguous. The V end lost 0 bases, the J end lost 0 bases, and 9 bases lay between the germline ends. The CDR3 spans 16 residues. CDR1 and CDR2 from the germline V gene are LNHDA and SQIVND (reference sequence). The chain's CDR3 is CASSIDGGSSYNEQFF. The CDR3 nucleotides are TGTGCCAGTAGTATAGATGGTGGCAGCTCCTACAATGAGCAGTTCTTC.

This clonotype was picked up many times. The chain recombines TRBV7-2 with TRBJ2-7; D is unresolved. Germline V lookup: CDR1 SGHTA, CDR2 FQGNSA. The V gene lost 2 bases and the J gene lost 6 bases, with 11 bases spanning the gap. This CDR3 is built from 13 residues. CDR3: CASSLNRISEQYV. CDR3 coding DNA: TGTGCCAGCAGCTTAAACCGGATATCCGAGCAGTACGTC.

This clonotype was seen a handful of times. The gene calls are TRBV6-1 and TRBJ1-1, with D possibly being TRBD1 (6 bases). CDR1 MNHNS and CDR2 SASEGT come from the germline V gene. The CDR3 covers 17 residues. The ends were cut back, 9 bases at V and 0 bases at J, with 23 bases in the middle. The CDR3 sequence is CASSPLDGGLMNTEAFF. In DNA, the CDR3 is TGTGCCAGTAGCCCCCTTGACGGGGGGCTCATGAACACTGAAGCTTTCTTT.

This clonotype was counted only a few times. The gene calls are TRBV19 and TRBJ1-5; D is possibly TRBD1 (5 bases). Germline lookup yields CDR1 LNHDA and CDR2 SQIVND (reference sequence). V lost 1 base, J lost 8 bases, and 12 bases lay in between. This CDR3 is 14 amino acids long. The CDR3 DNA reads TGTGCCAGTAGTATAGGGCGACAGAGGAAGCCCCAGCATTTT. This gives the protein CASSIGRQRKPQHF.

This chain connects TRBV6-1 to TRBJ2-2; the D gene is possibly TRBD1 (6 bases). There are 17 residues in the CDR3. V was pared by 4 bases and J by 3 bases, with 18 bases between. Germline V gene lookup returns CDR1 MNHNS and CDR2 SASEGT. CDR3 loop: CASSGWGPPADTGELFF. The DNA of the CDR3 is TGTGCCAGCAGTGGCTGGGGGCCCCCGGCGGACACCGGGGAGCTGTTTTTT.

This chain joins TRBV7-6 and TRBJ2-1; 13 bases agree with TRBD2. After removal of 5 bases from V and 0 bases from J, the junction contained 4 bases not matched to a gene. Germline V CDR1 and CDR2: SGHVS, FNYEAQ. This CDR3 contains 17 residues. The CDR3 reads CASSETSGGYSYNEQFF. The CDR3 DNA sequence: TGTGCCAGCAGCGAGACTAGCGGGGGGTACTCCTACAATGAGCAGTTCTTC.

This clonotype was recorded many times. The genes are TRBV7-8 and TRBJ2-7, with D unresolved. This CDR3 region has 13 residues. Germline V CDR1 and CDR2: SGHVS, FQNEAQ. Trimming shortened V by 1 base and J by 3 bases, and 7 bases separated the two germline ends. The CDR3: CASSLEPYYEQYV. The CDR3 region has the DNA TGTGCCAGCAGCTTAGAACCCTACTACGAGCAGTACGTC.

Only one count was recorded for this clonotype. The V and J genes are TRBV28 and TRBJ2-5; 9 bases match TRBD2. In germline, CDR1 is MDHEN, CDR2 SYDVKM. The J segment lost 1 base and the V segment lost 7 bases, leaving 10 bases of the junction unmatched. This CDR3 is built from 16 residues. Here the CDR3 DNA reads TGTGCCAGCACCCATCTCGCGGGGGGGCCCCAAGAGACCCAGTACTTC. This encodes CASTHLAGGPQETQYF.

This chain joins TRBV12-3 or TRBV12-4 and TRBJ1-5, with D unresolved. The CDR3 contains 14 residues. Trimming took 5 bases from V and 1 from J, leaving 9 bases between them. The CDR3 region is CASSALGSNQPQHF. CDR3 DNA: TGTGCCAGCAGTGCACTAGGGAGCAATCAGCCCCAGCATTTT.

CDR3 amino acids: CASTPVRGGEQFF. The CDR3 nucleotides read TGTGCCAGCACCCCCGTCAGGGGCGGTGAGCAGTTCTTC. J is TRBJ2-1 and V is TRBV6-5, with a possible D match to TRBD1 (6 bases). In germline, CDR1 is MNHEY, CDR2 SVGAGI. The ends were cut back, 7 bases at V and 9 bases at J, with 16 bases in the middle. This CDR3 spans 13 amino acids.

The CDR3 spells CASSQIGETQYF. The DNA for the CDR3 is TGCGCCAGCAGCCAAATCGGAGAGACCCAGTACTTC. This chain uses TRBV4-1 with TRBJ2-5; D unresolved. The CDR3 consists of 12 residues. The V end lost 2 bases, the J end lost 4 bases, and 5 bases lay between the germline ends. Germline V CDR1 and CDR2: MGHRA, YSYEKL.

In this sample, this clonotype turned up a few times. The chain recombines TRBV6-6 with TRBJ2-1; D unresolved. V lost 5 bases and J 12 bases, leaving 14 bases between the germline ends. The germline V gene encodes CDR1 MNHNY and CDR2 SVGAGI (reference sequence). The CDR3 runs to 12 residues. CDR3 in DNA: TGTGCCAGCAGTGGAGCCATCTTTTGGCAGTTCTTC. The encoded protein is CASSGAIFWQFF.

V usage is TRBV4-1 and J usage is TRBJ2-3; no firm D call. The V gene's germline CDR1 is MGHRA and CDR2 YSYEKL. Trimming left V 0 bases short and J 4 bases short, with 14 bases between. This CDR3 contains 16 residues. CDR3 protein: CASSQDPLSSADTQYF. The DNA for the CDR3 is TGCGCCAGCAGCCAAGACCCCCTAAGCTCCGCAGATACGCAGTATTTT.